Following are 15 T cell receptor beta chains from one sample sequenced in a study of memory CD4+ T cells and cytomegalovirus serostatus. Here immunoSEQ multiplex PCR was the method, and the copy in TCRdb shows in-frame clones only, minus some. The table shows about 40,000 clones, with around 75% occurring only once. The sort gate was single viable CD3+CD4+CD8-CD45RO+ cells for memory CD4+ T cells. Source material: memory CD4+ T cells from blood. Source of these receptors: an adult in good health and CMV-seronegative.

V gene TRBV7-3 combines with J gene TRBJ2-7, with 9 bases lining up with TRBD2. Germline assignment: CDR1 SGHTA and CDR2 FQGTGA. V lost 5 bases and J lost 7; bases outside the gene matches: 12. This CDR3 is 15 amino acids long. CDR3 sequence reads: CASSSLKRGEGEQYF. CDR3 bases: TGTGCCAGCAGCAGCCTCAAGCGGGGGGAAGGAGAGCAGTACTTC.

CDR3 in DNA: TGTGCCAGCACCCGGACAGGGGACTCACCCCTCCACTTT. It encodes CASTRTGDSPLHF. The rearrangement uses TRBV2 and TRBJ1-6; 9 bases match TRBD1. Trimming at V came to 7 bases and at J to 10 bases, leaving 5 bases not matched to a gene. This CDR3 spans 13 amino acids. Germline V gives CDR1 SNHLY, CDR2 FYNNEI. The full variable domain, with the rest looked up from reference TRBV2 and TRBJ1-6, is EPEVTQTPSHQVTQMGQEVILRCVPISNHLYFYWYRQILGQKVEFLVSFYNNEISEKSEIFDDQFSVERPDGSNFTLKIRSTKLEDSAMYFCASTRTGDSPLHFGNGTRLTVT.

The chain recombines TRBV7-8 with TRBJ1-5; TRBD1 matches 9 bases. Looked up from germline, CDR1 is SGHVS and CDR2 is FQNEAQ. The CDR3 length is 16 residues. V was pared by 1 base and J by 7 bases, with 8 bases of the junction left unmatched. Here the CDR3 reads CASSLGGQGTVQPQHF. In nucleotides, the CDR3 is TGTGCCAGCAGCTTAGGAGGACAGGGGACGGTCCAGCCCCAGCATTTT.

The CDR3 spells CASNPLGQGKDETQYF. CDR3 sequence (DNA): TGTGCCAGCAACCCCTTGGGCCAGGGAAAGGACGAGACCCAGTACTTC. The chain employs TRBV5-8 and TRBJ2-5; weak D call: TRBD1 (5 bases). Trimming took 6 bases from V and 5 from J, leaving 23 bases between them. This CDR3 is 16 amino acids long. Per the germline V gene, CDR1 is SGHTS and CDR2 is YDEGEE.

The rearrangement links TRBV19 to TRBJ1-1; D is uncertain. V lost 2 bases and J lost 3, with 13 bases in between. The CDR3 consists of 15 residues. CDR1 and CDR2 (germline): LNHDA, SQIVND (reference sequence). The CDR3 DNA reads TGTGCCAGTAGTATATATCCCCGCGGGCACACTGAAGCTTTCTTT. Protein sequence: CASSIYPRGHTEAFF.

The chain recombines TRBV7-8 with TRBJ2-2, with TRBD2 identical over 11 bases. The germline V gene has CDR1 SGHVS and CDR2 FQNEAQ. J was trimmed by 5 bases and V by 4 bases; bases with no gene match: 12. The CDR3 contains 18 residues. DNA for the CDR3: TGTGCCAGCAGCTCAAGACTCGGGACTAGCGGAGGGACCGGGGAGCTGTTTTTT. This encodes CASSSRLGTSGGTGELFF. Full variable domain (rest looked up from reference TRBV7-8 and TRBJ2-2): GAGVSQSPRYKVAKRGQDVALRCDPISGHVSLFWYQQALGQGPEFLTYFQNEAQLDKSGLPSDRFFAERPEGSVSTLKIQRTQQEDSAVYLCASSSRLGTSGGTGELFFGEGSRLTVL.

The J gene is TRBJ2-4, the V gene TRBV15; D is possibly TRBD1 (7 bases). Germline V gene lookup returns CDR1 LNHNV and CDR2 YYDKDF (reference sequence). This CDR3 has 16 residues. Trimming left V 0 bases short and J 8 bases short, with 17 bases between. CDR3 region: CATSRDSGGRGDIQYF. In DNA, the CDR3 is TGTGCCACCAGCAGAGACTCAGGGGGGCGCGGGGACATTCAGTACTTC.

This clone has a single count. The J gene is TRBJ2-5, the V gene TRBV2; D call uncertain. This CDR3 region has 12 residues. The germline V gene encodes CDR1 SNHLY and CDR2 FYNNEI. Trimming cost V 6 bases and J 1 base, with 6 bases left between them. Here the CDR3 reads CASSRVQETQYF. DNA of the CDR3: TGTGCCAGCAGCCGGGTCCAAGAGACCCAGTACTTC.

The J gene is TRBJ2-1, the V gene TRBV5-1; 9 nucleotides align to TRBD2. The length of the CDR3 is 18 residues. The V segment lost 3 bases and the J segment 0 bases; nucleotides outside the gene matches: 10. Germline CDR1 is SGHRS and CDR2 is YFSETQ. The CDR3 DNA is TGCGCCAGCAGCTCGTACCGCGGGGGGGCGAGCTCCTACAATGAGCAGTTCTTC. Translating gives CASSSYRGGASSYNEQFF.

The gene calls are TRBV5-6 and TRBJ2-7, with TRBD1 identical over 7 bases. V lost 7 bases to trimming and J lost 2 bases; unmatched junction nucleotides: 6. The CDR3 spans 13 residues. Germline V gene lookup returns CDR1 SGHDT and CDR2 YYEEEE. DNA of the CDR3: TGTGCCAGCTTCCCGCAGGGGGCCTACGAGCAGTACTTC. Protein sequence: CASFPQGAYEQYF.

The chain carries TRBV4-1 and TRBJ1-1; D is undetermined. Deletions cut 2 bases from V and 4 bases from J, with 17 bases between. From germline, CDR1 is MGHRA and CDR2 YSYEKL. This CDR3 contains 16 residues. For the CDR3, the DNA is TGCGCCAGCAGCCAACTAAACATGGGTTGGGCCACTGAAGCTTTCTTT. It encodes CASSQLNMGWATEAFF.

The chain carries TRBV18 and TRBJ1-6; TRBD1 aligns across 7 bases. The CDR3 runs 14 residues. Germline lookup yields CDR1 KGHSH and CDR2 LQKENI. V dropped 5 bases and J dropped 10; count of bases not matched to a gene: 8. CDR3 protein: CASSGNRGGSPLHF. The CDR3 DNA reads TGTGCCAGCTCAGGTAACAGGGGTGGCTCACCCCTCCACTTT.

V is TRBV19 and J is TRBJ1-5; D uncertain. The V end was cut by 7 bases, the J end by 0 bases, with 13 bases between. Germline-derived CDR1 and CDR2 are LNHDA and SQIVND (reference sequence). The CDR3 spans 15 residues. CDR3 in DNA: TGTGCCAGTACGACCAACCAAGATAGCAATCAGCCCCAGCATTTT. Residues: CASTTNQDSNQPQHF.

This chain links TRBV7-9 with TRBJ2-2; D is possibly TRBD2 (7 bases). CDR3 length: 17 amino acids. Germline V gene lookup returns CDR1 SEHNR and CDR2 FQNEAQ (reference sequence). V was pared by 5 bases and J by 0 bases, with 16 bases between. The CDR3 DNA reads TGTGCCAGCAGCAGCCAGTTCGGGGGGCCGAACACCGGGGAGCTGTTTTTT. Its translation is CASSSQFGGPNTGELFF.

The J gene is TRBJ2-1, the V gene TRBV29-1, with D possibly called TRBD1 or TRBD2 (5 bases each). This CDR3 region has 16 residues. The ends were cut back, 2 bases at V and 8 bases at J, with 22 bases in the middle. Germline CDR1 is SQVTM and CDR2 is ANQGSEA. CDR3 sequence: CSVEPYRDRGRDEQFF. The CDR3 DNA is TGCAGCGTTGAACCTTACCGGGACCGAGGTCGCGATGAGCAGTTCTTC.